A selection of T cell receptor beta chains follows, all from one sample in a study of graft-versus-host responses after intestinal transplantation. Profiled with immunoSEQ multiplex PCR; TCRdb holds only in-frame clones, not every one. There are 75,000 to 100,000 clones in the sample; about nine tenths occur only once, and about 16% lies in the top ten. The specimen was PBMCs, collected around 450 days after intestinal transplant. Receptor source: a human patient who received an intestinal transplant, so some T cells may come from the graft donor. The CDR3 runs from the conserved cysteine through the conserved F or W. The order of the fields is J gene, V gene, clone size, D gene, CDR3 DNA, CDR3 protein. A D gene is named only where the DNA matches it firmly. Not all rows give a size; the values are once, few, many and, for expanded clones, a class.

j_gene: TRBJ1-5
v_gene: TRBV19
abundance: once
d_gene: -
CDR3nt: TGTGCCAGTAGTATGTACAGGGATGATCAGCCCCAGCATTTT
CDR3aa: CASSMYRDDQPQHF

j_gene: TRBJ2-7
v_gene: TRBV5-1
abundance: -
d_gene: -
CDR3nt: TGCGCCAGCAGCCCAAAGGACCCGGGAACCATACCCCACGAGCAGTACTTC
CDR3aa: CASSPKDPGTIPHEQYF

j_gene: TRBJ2-5
v_gene: TRBV5-4
abundance: -
d_gene: TRBD1
CDR3nt: TGTGCCAGCAGCCCAGGGACAGGGACTTTCCCGTGGCAGTACTTC
CDR3aa: CASSPGTGTFPWQYF

j_gene: TRBJ2-7
v_gene: TRBV18
abundance: -
d_gene: TRBD1
CDR3nt: TGTGCCAGCTCGGGGGACAGACGCTCCTACGAGCAGTACTTC
CDR3aa: CASSGDRRSYEQYF

j_gene: TRBJ1-3
v_gene: TRBV6-5
abundance: few
d_gene: TRBD1
CDR3nt: TGTGCCAGCAGTTACCGGACAGGGGAAAACACCATATATTTT
CDR3aa: CASSYRTGENTIYF

j_gene: TRBJ2-5
v_gene: TRBV5-4
abundance: -
d_gene: TRBD2
CDR3nt: TGTGCCAGCAGTTTCGCTAGCGGGGGGGCCAGAGCCCAAGAGACCCAGTACTTC
CDR3aa: CASSFASGGARAQETQYF

j_gene: TRBJ1-6
v_gene: TRBV25-1
abundance: -
d_gene: -
CDR3nt: TGTGCCAGTGGGAATGGACAGAGGAATTCACCCCTCCACTTT
CDR3aa: CASGNGQRNSPLHF

j_gene: TRBJ1-3
v_gene: TRBV18
abundance: -
d_gene: -
CDR3nt: TGTGCCAGCTCACCACCGGGTGCTGGAAACACCATATATTTT
CDR3aa: CASSPPGAGNTIYF

j_gene: TRBJ1-2
v_gene: TRBV9
abundance: once
d_gene: -
CDR3nt: TGTGCCAGCAGCGGCCCCAGGAGGGGAGGGTATGGCTACACCTTC
CDR3aa: CASSGPRRGGYGYTF

j_gene: TRBJ2-3
v_gene: TRBV6-1
abundance: -
d_gene: -
CDR3nt: TGTGCCAGCGCGAGCGGAGCCCCGGATACGCAGTATTTT
CDR3aa: CASASGAPDTQYF

j_gene: TRBJ2-5
v_gene: TRBV21-1
abundance: -
d_gene: -
CDR3nt: TGTGCCAGCAGCGCAGGACTAGCGGGGGGCCGAGAGACCCAGTACTTC
CDR3aa: CASSAGLAGGRETQYF

j_gene: TRBJ2-7
v_gene: TRBV6-5
abundance: -
d_gene: TRBD1
CDR3nt: TGTGCCAGCAGTTACTCAGACAGGGCCTACTACGAGCAGTACTTC
CDR3aa: CASSYSDRAYYEQYF

j_gene: TRBJ2-2
v_gene: TRBV5-1
abundance: -
d_gene: TRBD2
CDR3nt: TGCGCCAGCAGCCAGGCAGGGAGGGGCACCGGGGAGCTGTTTTTT
CDR3aa: CASSQAGRGTGELFF

j_gene: TRBJ2-3
v_gene: TRBV6-4
abundance: few
d_gene: TRBD2
CDR3nt: TGTGCCAGCAGTGAGGGGACTAGCGCCACAGATACGCAGTATTTT
CDR3aa: CASSEGTSATDTQYF

j_gene: TRBJ2-7
v_gene: TRBV6-1
abundance: -
d_gene: -
CDR3nt: TGTGCCAGCAGTAAGGAGGGGTACGAGCAGTACTTC
CDR3aa: CASSKEGYEQYF

j_gene: TRBJ1-2
v_gene: TRBV13
abundance: -
d_gene: -
CDR3nt: TGTGCCAGCAGCCCGGCTCAAGCCTACAACTATGGCTACACCTTC
CDR3aa: CASSPAQAYNYGYTF

j_gene: TRBJ1-4
v_gene: TRBV7-9
abundance: -
d_gene: -
CDR3nt: TGTGCCAGCAGCACGCCACCGGGACGGACAAGTAATGAAAAACTGTTTTTT
CDR3aa: CASSTPPGRTSNEKLFF

j_gene: TRBJ2-2
v_gene: TRBV5-1
abundance: -
d_gene: -
CDR3nt: TGCGCCAGCAGCTGGGGGGACAGGAACACCGGGGAGCTGTTTTTT
CDR3aa: CASSWGDRNTGELFF

j_gene: TRBJ1-2
v_gene: TRBV5-4
abundance: -
d_gene: -
CDR3nt: TGTGCCAGCAGTTCAGGCCTGGGCGGGTATGGCTACACCTTC
CDR3aa: CASSSGLGGYGYTF

j_gene: TRBJ1-1
v_gene: TRBV5-6
abundance: -
d_gene: -
CDR3nt: TGTGCCAGCAGCTTGGGAGTCGCTGAAGCTTTCTTT
CDR3aa: CASSLGVAEAFF

j_gene: TRBJ2-3
v_gene: TRBV5-1
abundance: -
d_gene: -
CDR3nt: TGCGCCAGCAGCTTGTTAGGGGGAAGCACAGATACGCAGTATTTT
CDR3aa: CASSLLGGSTDTQYF

j_gene: TRBJ1-2
v_gene: TRBV11-2
abundance: -
d_gene: -
CDR3nt: TGTGCCAGCAGCTTAGCAGGGGATGGCTACACCTTC
CDR3aa: CASSLAGDGYTF

j_gene: TRBJ2-7
v_gene: TRBV29-1
abundance: -
d_gene: -
CDR3nt: TGCAGCGTCGAGACGGGACAAGGAGGGCCCTACGAGCAGTACTTC
CDR3aa: CSVETGQGGPYEQYF

j_gene: TRBJ1-4
v_gene: TRBV5-1
abundance: once
d_gene: TRBD1
CDR3nt: TGCGCCAGCAGCCCCGGAGGGGACAGGGGTGAAAAACTGTTTTTT
CDR3aa: CASSPGGDRGEKLFF

j_gene: TRBJ1-2
v_gene: TRBV12-5
abundance: -
d_gene: -
CDR3nt: TGTGCTAGTGGTTCGAGGCGTGGCTACACCTTC
CDR3aa: CASGSRRGYTF

j_gene: TRBJ2-3
v_gene: TRBV10-1
abundance: -
d_gene: -
CDR3nt: TGCGCCAGCAGTGAGTCCGGCAGCGGTACGCAGTATTTT
CDR3aa: CASSESGSGTQYF

j_gene: TRBJ1-3
v_gene: TRBV7-3
abundance: once
d_gene: -
CDR3nt: TGTGCCAGCAGCTTAAGCGTCGGCTCTGGAAACACCATATATTTT
CDR3aa: CASSLSVGSGNTIYF

j_gene: TRBJ1-2
v_gene: TRBV6-1
abundance: -
d_gene: -
CDR3nt: TGTGCCAGCAGTGGGGCTCGGGAAAACACCTTC
CDR3aa: CASSGARENTF

j_gene: TRBJ2-1
v_gene: TRBV11-3
abundance: -
d_gene: -
CDR3nt: TGTGCCAGCAGCTCACAGGGCGGGGAGCAGTTCTTC
CDR3aa: CASSSQGGEQFF

j_gene: TRBJ1-6
v_gene: TRBV9
abundance: -
d_gene: TRBD1
CDR3nt: TGTGCCAGCAGCGTTGGGGACAGGGATTCACCCCTCCACTTT
CDR3aa: CASSVGDRDSPLHF

j_gene: TRBJ1-2
v_gene: TRBV4-1
abundance: -
d_gene: -
CDR3nt: TGCGCCAGCAGCCATGGTAACTATGGCTACACCTTC
CDR3aa: CASSHGNYGYTF

j_gene: TRBJ2-7
v_gene: TRBV5-6
abundance: -
d_gene: -
CDR3nt: TGTGCCAGCAGCTCCCAGTACAGGAGACCCACCTACGAGCAGTACTTC
CDR3aa: CASSSQYRRPTYEQYF

j_gene: TRBJ2-1
v_gene: TRBV9
abundance: -
d_gene: -
CDR3nt: TGTGCCAGCAGCGGCCCCATTAGCTCCTACAATGAGCAGTTCTTC
CDR3aa: CASSGPISSYNEQFF

j_gene: TRBJ2-7
v_gene: TRBV7-9
abundance: -
d_gene: TRBD1
CDR3nt: TGTGCCAGCAGCCCCGGGACAGGGGGCGCGGACGAGCAGTACTTC
CDR3aa: CASSPGTGGADEQYF

j_gene: TRBJ1-2
v_gene: TRBV19
abundance: -
d_gene: -
CDR3nt: TGTGCCAGTACCCCCTCCCGGGGAGACTATGGCTACACCTTC
CDR3aa: CASTPSRGDYGYTF

j_gene: TRBJ1-6
v_gene: TRBV6-6
abundance: -
d_gene: -
CDR3nt: TGTGCCAGCAGTTACTCGACGGCAGGGTCACCCCTCCACTTT
CDR3aa: CASSYSTAGSPLHF

j_gene: TRBJ2-7
v_gene: TRBV29-1
abundance: -
d_gene: TRBD1
CDR3nt: TGCAGCGTTGAGACAGGGGGTCCCTACGAGCAGTACTTC
CDR3aa: CSVETGGPYEQYF

j_gene: TRBJ2-1
v_gene: TRBV29-1
abundance: -
d_gene: -
CDR3nt: TGCAGCGTTGATACGGGGGATCGCAATGAGCAGTTCTTC
CDR3aa: CSVDTGDRNEQFF

j_gene: TRBJ1-1
v_gene: TRBV20-1
abundance: -
d_gene: -
CDR3nt: TGCAGTGCTAGCAGGAACACTGAAGCTTTCTTT
CDR3aa: CSASRNTEAFF

j_gene: TRBJ1-2
v_gene: TRBV2
abundance: -
d_gene: -
CDR3nt: TGTGCCAGCAGTGAAGGGGGGTGGGATGGCTACACCTTC
CDR3aa: CASSEGGWDGYTF

j_gene: TRBJ2-5
v_gene: TRBV29-1
abundance: -
d_gene: -
CDR3nt: TGCAGCGCAGGAAGGGAAAACCCGTTGGAGACCCAGTACTTC
CDR3aa: CSAGRENPLETQYF

j_gene: TRBJ2-2
v_gene: TRBV9
abundance: -
d_gene: -
CDR3nt: TGTGCCAGCAGCCTGGGGGCAGCGAACACCGGGGAGCTGTTTTTT
CDR3aa: CASSLGAANTGELFF

j_gene: TRBJ1-2
v_gene: TRBV10-3
abundance: -
d_gene: TRBD1
CDR3nt: TGTGCCTCCGCCCGGGGAGGGGGCGCGTCAATGTCGGCTAACTATGGCTACACCTTC
CDR3aa: CASARGGGASMSANYGYTF

j_gene: TRBJ1-1
v_gene: TRBV29-1
abundance: -
d_gene: -
CDR3nt: TGCAGCGCCGGGGGCTGGGGGTCGGACACTGAAGCTTTCTTT
CDR3aa: CSAGGWGSDTEAFF

j_gene: TRBJ2-7
v_gene: TRBV6-4
abundance: -
d_gene: TRBD2
CDR3nt: TGTGCCAGCAGTGAATCCGGGACTAGCGGGGGGGCTGCCTACGAGCAGTACTTC
CDR3aa: CASSESGTSGGAAYEQYF

j_gene: TRBJ2-6
v_gene: TRBV5-4
abundance: -
d_gene: TRBD1
CDR3nt: TGTGCCAGCAGCTTACGACAGGGGGGCTCTGGGGCCAACGTCCTGACTTTC
CDR3aa: CASSLRQGGSGANVLTF

j_gene: TRBJ1-1
v_gene: TRBV7-2
abundance: -
d_gene: -
CDR3nt: TGTGCCAGCAGCCCATCAGGGTTGAGGGCTTTCTTT
CDR3aa: CASSPSGLRAFF

j_gene: TRBJ2-7
v_gene: TRBV4-2
abundance: -
d_gene: -
CDR3nt: TGTGCCAGCAGCCAAGAGGAGCGGATCTCCTACGAGCAGTACTTC
CDR3aa: CASSQEERISYEQYF

j_gene: TRBJ1-5
v_gene: TRBV6-1
abundance: -
d_gene: -
CDR3nt: TGTGCCAGCAGTGAGGGGCGGGGGAATAGCAATCAGCCCCAGCATTTT
CDR3aa: CASSEGRGNSNQPQHF

j_gene: TRBJ2-5
v_gene: TRBV7-2
abundance: -
d_gene: -
CDR3nt: TGTGCCAGCAGCTTAGGGGGTATTGGAGAGACCCAGTACTTC
CDR3aa: CASSLGGIGETQYF

j_gene: TRBJ1-1
v_gene: TRBV7-3
abundance: once
d_gene: -
CDR3nt: TGTGCCAGCAGCTTCGGGACCTTTGACACTGAAGCTTTCTTT
CDR3aa: CASSFGTFDTEAFF

j_gene: TRBJ2-5
v_gene: TRBV18
abundance: -
d_gene: TRBD1
CDR3nt: TGTGCCAGCTCACCAGGACAGGTGGAGACCCAGTACTTC
CDR3aa: CASSPGQVETQYF

j_gene: TRBJ1-1
v_gene: TRBV5-1
abundance: -
d_gene: TRBD1
CDR3nt: TGCGCCAGCAGCGAACAGGGGGCTACTGAAGCTTTCTTT
CDR3aa: CASSEQGATEAFF

j_gene: TRBJ1-5
v_gene: TRBV7-9
abundance: -
d_gene: TRBD1
CDR3nt: TGTGCCAGCAGCTTAGGTACAGGGGGCGATCAGCCCCAGCATTTT
CDR3aa: CASSLGTGGDQPQHF

j_gene: TRBJ1-1
v_gene: TRBV2
abundance: -
d_gene: TRBD1
CDR3nt: TGTGCCTATCGGACAGGGGGGACTATGAACACTGAAGCTTTCTTT
CDR3aa: CAYRTGGTMNTEAFF

j_gene: TRBJ1-3
v_gene: TRBV19
abundance: -
d_gene: -
CDR3nt: TGTGCCAGTAGGGCAGCGAGCTCTGGAAACACCATATATTTT
CDR3aa: CASRAASSGNTIYF

j_gene: TRBJ1-1
v_gene: TRBV11-2
abundance: -
d_gene: TRBD1
CDR3nt: TGTGCCAGCAGCCAAGGACAGGGCCTGTCGAACACTGAAGCTTTCTTT
CDR3aa: CASSQGQGLSNTEAFF

j_gene: TRBJ2-1
v_gene: TRBV10-3
abundance: -
d_gene: -
CDR3nt: TGTGCCATCAGTGAGTATGGGGGTCCCTACAATGAGCAGTTCTTC
CDR3aa: CAISEYGGPYNEQFF

j_gene: TRBJ1-1
v_gene: TRBV7-3
abundance: -
d_gene: TRBD1
CDR3nt: TGTGCCAGCAGCTATACAGGGGGTAACACTGAAGCTTTCTTT
CDR3aa: CASSYTGGNTEAFF

j_gene: TRBJ2-7
v_gene: TRBV4-2
abundance: once
d_gene: TRBD1
CDR3nt: TGTGCCAGCAGCCAATTTGCCCCGGCGGACAGGGGGCGATACGAGCAGTACTTC
CDR3aa: CASSQFAPADRGRYEQYF